This T cell receptor beta chain derives from a study of shared clonotypes between healthy human individuals. Overall study: Each donor contributed plates that comprised three CD4 naive, three CD4 memory, two CD8 naive and one CD8 memory. Study results and limitations: Rarefaction analysis demonstrated incomplete sorted-subset sequencing notwithstanding large depth. It was only blood that was sampled, and tissue repertoires likely differ.

In the case of this clone: The antigen remains unidentified.

From germline, CDR1 is SNHLY and CDR2 FYNNEI. The CDR3 covers 15 residues. V lost 3 bases to trimming and J lost 7 bases; unmatched junction nucleotides: 6. Terminally differentiated effector memory CD45RA+ cells were excluded by CCR7 positive selection of CD45RO-negative cells. Splitting of each subset's genomic DNA was done evenly across several immunoSEQ plates. The table came from immunoSEQ multiplex PCR; TCRdb's copy has only in-frame clones and leaves some out. The data contain about 820,000 clones, around 92% of them singletons. The receptor was isolated from a man in his thirties or forties in good health. The sample taken for sequencing was naive CD8+ T cells sorted from blood. The gene calls are TRBV2 and TRBJ2-1; 10 nucleotides line up with TRBD2. The DNA for the CDR3 is TGTGCCAGCAGTGATCTAGCGGGAGATAGAAATGAGCAGTTCTTC. This translates into CASSDLAGDRNEQFF.